This T cell receptor beta chain was identified in a study of blood T cell repertoires in COVID-19. The overall study: In Cohort 3, a recovered donor had either two negative PCRs, clearance, or symptom resolution. The cDNA or gDNA used as material had been derived from T cells, B-cell-depleted T cells, or PBMCs.

The assay was immunoSEQ multiplex PCR, and TCRdb's table has in-frame clones only and misses some. This table holds 200,000 or so clones, around 90% found once. Germline V gene sequence: CDR1 SGHRS, CDR2 YFSETQ. The length of the CDR3 is 18 residues. V lost 9 bases and J lost 4; bases outside the gene matches: 23. The age range of participants was about 18 to 90 years, with residence in about 25 US areas. Grouping used clinical history reported by participants in a survey and questionnaire. The specimen was PBMCs or T cells enriched from blood (not recorded which). The V call is TRBV5-1, the J call TRBJ2-5, with 8 bases that match TRBD2. The sequence was collected from a young man in a cohort exposed to, infected with or recovered from COVID-19 (not recorded which). The CDR3 spells CAINRGDGRAAWRETQYF. The CDR3 DNA follows: TGCGCCATCAATAGAGGTGACGGGAGGGCCGCATGGAGAGAGACCCAGTACTTC.